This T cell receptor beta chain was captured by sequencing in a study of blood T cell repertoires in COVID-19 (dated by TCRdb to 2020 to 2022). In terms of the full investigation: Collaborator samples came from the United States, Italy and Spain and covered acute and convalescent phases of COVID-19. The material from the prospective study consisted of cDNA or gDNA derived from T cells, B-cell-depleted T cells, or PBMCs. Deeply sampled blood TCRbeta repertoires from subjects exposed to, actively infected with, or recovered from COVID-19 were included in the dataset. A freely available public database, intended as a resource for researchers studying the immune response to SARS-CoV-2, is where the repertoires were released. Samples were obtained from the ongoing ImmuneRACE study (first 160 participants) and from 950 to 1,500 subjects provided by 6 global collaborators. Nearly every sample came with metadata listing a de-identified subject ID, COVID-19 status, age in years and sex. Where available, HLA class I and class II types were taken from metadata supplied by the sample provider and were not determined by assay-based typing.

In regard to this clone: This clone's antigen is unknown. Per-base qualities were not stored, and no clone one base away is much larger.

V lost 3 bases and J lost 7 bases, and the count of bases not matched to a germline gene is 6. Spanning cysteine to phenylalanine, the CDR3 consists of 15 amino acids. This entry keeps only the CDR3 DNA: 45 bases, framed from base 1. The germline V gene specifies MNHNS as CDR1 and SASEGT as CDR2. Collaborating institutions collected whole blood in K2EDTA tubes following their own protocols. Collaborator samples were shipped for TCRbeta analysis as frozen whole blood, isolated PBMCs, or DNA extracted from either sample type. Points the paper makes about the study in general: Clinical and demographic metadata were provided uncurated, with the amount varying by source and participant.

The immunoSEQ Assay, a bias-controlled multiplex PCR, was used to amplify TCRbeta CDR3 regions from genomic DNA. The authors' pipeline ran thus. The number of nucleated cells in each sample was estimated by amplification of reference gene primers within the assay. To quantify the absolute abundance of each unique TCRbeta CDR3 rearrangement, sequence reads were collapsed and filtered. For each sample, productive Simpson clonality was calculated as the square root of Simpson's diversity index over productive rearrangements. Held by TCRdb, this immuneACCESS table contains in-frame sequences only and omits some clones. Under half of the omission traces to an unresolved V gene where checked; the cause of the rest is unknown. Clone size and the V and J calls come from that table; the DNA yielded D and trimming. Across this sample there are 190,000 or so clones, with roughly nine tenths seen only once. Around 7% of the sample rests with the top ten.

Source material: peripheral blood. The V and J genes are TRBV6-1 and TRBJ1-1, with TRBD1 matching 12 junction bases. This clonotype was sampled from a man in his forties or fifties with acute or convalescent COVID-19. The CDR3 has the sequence CASSDGGQGANEAFF. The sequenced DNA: TGTGCCAGCAGTGATGGGGGACAGGGGGCGAATGAAGCTTTCTTT.